The clone carrying this T cell receptor beta chain was seen many times. From the 5' RACE reads, TCRdb called clonotypes with MiXCR, one entry per CDR3 protein. The data show around 300,000 distinct CDR3 sequences, about 4% seen once. The sample belongs to a study of T cells after yellow fever vaccination. The wider study: Where fractions had low cell numbers, libraries were prepared from them with the SMART-Seq v4 Ultra Low Input RNA kit.

Specimen: PBMCs, collected 5 days after the yellow fever booster vaccination. The sequence derives from a man in his late teens or twenties who received the YFV17D yellow fever vaccine.

The DNA of the CDR3 is TGTGCCAGCAGCTTTAGCGGGGGTGGCGGAGATACGCAGTATTTT. It encodes CASSFSGGGGDTQYF. The rearrangement uses TRBV7-6 and TRBJ2-3, with TRBD2 identical over 9 bases. Germline V lookup: CDR1 SGHVS, CDR2 FNYEAQ. This CDR3 has 15 amino acids. Trimming removed 3 bases from V and 5 bases from J; junction bases left unmatched: 6.